This TCR beta chain came from a study of T cells in Graves' hyperthyroidism and ophthalmopathy. This CDR3 contains 15 residues. V gave up 0 bases and J gave up 0 bases, with 6 bases separating them. Germline values: CDR1 MNHEY, CDR2 SVGAGI. Patients were excluded because of uncontrolled infection, other autoimmune disease, pregnancy or lactation. In this sample, this clonotype turned up many times. What was amplified from RNA transcripts were TCR beta CDR3 regions. The HTBI primer set served for first-round RT-PCR of the TCR CDR3. TCRdb redid the calling of the multiplex PCR reads with MiXCR, one entry per CDR3 protein. The sample has around 690,000 distinct CDR3 sequences, around 20% seen once.

Sequencing input: blood. The rearrangement links TRBV6-5 to TRBJ1-5; no definite D call. This TCR came from a man in his thirties or forties with Graves' ophthalmopathy. CDR3 amino acids: CASSYSGTSNQPQHF. The CDR3 region has the DNA TGTGCCAGCAGTTACTCGGGCACTAGCAATCAGCCCCAGCATTTT.